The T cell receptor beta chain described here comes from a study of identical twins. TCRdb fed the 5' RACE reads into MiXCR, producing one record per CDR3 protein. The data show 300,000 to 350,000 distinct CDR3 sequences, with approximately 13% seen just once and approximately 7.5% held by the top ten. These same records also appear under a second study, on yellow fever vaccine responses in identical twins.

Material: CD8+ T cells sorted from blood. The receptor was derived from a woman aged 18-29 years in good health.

As DNA, the CDR3 is TGTGCCAGCAGTTTATGGTCGGGACTAAAGAGCTCCTACAATGAGCAGTTCTTC. It codes for CASSLWSGLKSSYNEQFF. The V and J genes are TRBV27 and TRBJ2-1, with TRBD2 identical over 7 bases. V lost 1 base to trimming and J lost 0 bases; unmatched junction nucleotides: 9. The length of the CDR3 is 18 residues. CDR1 and CDR2 from the germline V gene are MNHEY and SMNVEV (reference sequence).